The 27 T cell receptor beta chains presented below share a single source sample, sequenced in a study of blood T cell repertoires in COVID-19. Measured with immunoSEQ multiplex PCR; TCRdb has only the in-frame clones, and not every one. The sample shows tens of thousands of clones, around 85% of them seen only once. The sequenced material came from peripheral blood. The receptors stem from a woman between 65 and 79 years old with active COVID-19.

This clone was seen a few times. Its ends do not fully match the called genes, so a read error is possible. The DNA of the CDR3 is TGCAGCGTTAAAGAGGCAGGGGCGGACACCGGGGAGCTGTTTTTT. Amino acid sequence: CSVKEAGADTGELFF. The chain has TRBV29-1 and TRBJ2-2, with D maybe TRBD1 (6 bases). Germline assignment: CDR1 SQVTM and CDR2 ANQGSEA. This CDR3 comprises 15 residues.

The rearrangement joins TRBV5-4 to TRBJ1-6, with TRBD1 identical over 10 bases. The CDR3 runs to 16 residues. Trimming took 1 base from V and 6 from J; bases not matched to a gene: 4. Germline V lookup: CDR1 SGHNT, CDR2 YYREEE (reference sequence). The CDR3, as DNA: TGTGCCAGCAGCTTGTTTGGGGACAGGGGTAATTCACCCCTCCACTTT. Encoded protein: CASSLFGDRGNSPLHF.

The CDR3 here is CAWMRDEKLFF. In DNA form, the CDR3 reads TGTGCCTGGATGCGGGATGAAAAACTGTTTTTT. The chain carries TRBV30 and TRBJ1-4; no firm D call. V was pared by 4 bases and J by 6 bases, with 6 bases between. Germline CDR1 and CDR2: GTSNPN and SVGIG (reference sequence). The CDR3 is 11 residues long.

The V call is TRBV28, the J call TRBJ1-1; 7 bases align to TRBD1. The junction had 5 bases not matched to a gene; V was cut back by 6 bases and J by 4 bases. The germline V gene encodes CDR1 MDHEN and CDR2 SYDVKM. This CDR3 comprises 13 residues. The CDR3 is CASREYRGTEAFF. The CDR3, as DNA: TGTGCCAGCAGGGAATACAGGGGCACTGAAGCTTTCTTT.

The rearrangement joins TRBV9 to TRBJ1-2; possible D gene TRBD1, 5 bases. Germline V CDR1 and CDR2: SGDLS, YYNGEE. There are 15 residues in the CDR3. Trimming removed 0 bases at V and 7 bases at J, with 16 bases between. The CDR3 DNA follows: TGTGCCAGCAGCGTAGATCCAGGGTGGGCCAGTGGCTACACCTTC. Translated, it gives CASSVDPGWASGYTF.

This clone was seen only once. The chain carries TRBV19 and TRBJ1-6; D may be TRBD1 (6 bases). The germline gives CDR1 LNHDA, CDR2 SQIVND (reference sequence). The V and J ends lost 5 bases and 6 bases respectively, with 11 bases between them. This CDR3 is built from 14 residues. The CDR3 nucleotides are TGTGCCAGTAGTGAAGGGGGTGGTAATTCACCCCTCCACTTT. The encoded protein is CASSEGGGNSPLHF.

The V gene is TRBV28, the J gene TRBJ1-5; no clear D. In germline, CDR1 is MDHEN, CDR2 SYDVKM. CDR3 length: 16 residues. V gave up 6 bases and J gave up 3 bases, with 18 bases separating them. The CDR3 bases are TGTGCCAGCAGCCACGTCACAGATCGTAACAATCAGCCCCAGCATTTT. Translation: CASSHVTDRNNQPQHF.

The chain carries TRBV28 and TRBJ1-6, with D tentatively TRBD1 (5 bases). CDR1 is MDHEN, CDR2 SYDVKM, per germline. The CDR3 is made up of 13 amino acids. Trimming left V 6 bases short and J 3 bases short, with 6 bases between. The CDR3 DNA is TGTGCCAGCAGCGGGGGCTATAATTCACCCCTCCACTTT. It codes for CASSGGYNSPLHF.

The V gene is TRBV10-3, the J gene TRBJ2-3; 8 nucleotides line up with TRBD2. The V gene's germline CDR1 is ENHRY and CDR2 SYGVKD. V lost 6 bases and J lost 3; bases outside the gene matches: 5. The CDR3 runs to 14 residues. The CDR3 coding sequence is TGTGCCATCAGCGGAGCGGGAGCGACAGATACGCAGTATTTT. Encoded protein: CAISGAGATDTQYF.

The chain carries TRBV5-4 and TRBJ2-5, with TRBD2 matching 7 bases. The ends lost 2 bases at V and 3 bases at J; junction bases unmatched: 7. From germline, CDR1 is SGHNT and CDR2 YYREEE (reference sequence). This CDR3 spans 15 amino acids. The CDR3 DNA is TGTGCCAGCAGCTTCGGGTCCAGCGGGGAAGAGACCCAGTACTTC. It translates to CASSFGSSGEETQYF.

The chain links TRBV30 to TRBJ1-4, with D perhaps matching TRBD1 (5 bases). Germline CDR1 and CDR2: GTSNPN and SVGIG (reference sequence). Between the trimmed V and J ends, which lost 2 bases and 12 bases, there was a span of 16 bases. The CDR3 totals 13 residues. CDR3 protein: CAWSPGPPGELFF. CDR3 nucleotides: TGTGCCTGGAGTCCAGGGCCCCCTGGGGAACTGTTTTTT.

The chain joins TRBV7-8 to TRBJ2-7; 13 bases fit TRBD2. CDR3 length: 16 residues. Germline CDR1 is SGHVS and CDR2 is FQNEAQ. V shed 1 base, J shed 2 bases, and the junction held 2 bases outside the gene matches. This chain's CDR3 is CASSLVGLAGAYEQYF. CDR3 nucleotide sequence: TGTGCCAGCAGCTTAGTAGGACTAGCGGGAGCCTACGAGCAGTACTTC.

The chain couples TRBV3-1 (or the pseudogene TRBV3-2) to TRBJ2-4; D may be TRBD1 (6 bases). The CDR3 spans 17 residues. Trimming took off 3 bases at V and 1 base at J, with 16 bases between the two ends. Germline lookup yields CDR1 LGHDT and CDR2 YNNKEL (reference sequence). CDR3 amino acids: CASSQGAELGAKNIQYF. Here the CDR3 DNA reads TGTGCCAGCAGCCAGGGGGCTGAACTAGGGGCCAAAAACATTCAGTACTTC.

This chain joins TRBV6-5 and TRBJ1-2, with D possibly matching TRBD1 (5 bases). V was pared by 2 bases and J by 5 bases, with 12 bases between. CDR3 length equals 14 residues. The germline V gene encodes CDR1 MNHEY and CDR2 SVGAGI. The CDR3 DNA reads TGTGCCAGCAGTTACATTGCAGGGAAATATGGCTACACCTTC. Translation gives CASSYIAGKYGYTF.

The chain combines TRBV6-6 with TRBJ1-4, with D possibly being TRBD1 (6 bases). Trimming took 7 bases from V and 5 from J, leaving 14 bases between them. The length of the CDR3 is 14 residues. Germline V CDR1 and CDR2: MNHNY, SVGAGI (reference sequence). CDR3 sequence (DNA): TGTGCCAGCACCATGGACAGTTACAATGAAAAACTGTTTTTT. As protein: CASTMDSYNEKLFF.

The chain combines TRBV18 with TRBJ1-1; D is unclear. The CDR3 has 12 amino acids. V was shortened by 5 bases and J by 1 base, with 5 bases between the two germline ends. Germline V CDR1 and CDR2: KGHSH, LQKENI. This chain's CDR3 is CASSEENTEAFF. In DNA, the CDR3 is TGTGCCAGCTCAGAGGAGAACACTGAAGCTTTCTTT.

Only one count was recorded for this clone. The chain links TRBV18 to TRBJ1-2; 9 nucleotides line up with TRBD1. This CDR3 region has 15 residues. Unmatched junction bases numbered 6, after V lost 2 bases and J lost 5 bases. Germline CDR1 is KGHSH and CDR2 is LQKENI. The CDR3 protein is CASSPAGTGFYGYTF. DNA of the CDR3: TGTGCCAGCTCACCAGCCGGGACAGGGTTTTATGGCTACACCTTC. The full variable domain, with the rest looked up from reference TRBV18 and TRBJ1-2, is NAGVMQNPRHLVRRRGQEARLRCSPMKGHSHVYWYRQLPEEGLKFMVYLQKENIIDESGMPKERFSAEFPKEGPSILRIQQVVRGDSAAYFCASSPAGTGFYGYTFGSGTRLTVV.

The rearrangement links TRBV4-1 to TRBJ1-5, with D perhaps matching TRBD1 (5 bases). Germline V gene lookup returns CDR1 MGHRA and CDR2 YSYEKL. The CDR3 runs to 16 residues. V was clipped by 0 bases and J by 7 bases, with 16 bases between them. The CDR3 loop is CASSQDPGVGWQPQHF. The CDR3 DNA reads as TGCGCCAGCAGCCAAGATCCGGGGGTGGGGTGGCAGCCCCAGCATTTT.

This chain's CDR3 is CASSLYLQGNTEAFF. The CDR3 nucleotides read TGTGCCAGCAGCCTATATTTACAGGGGAACACTGAAGCTTTCTTT. V usage is TRBV28 and J usage is TRBJ1-1, with a weak D call TRBD1 (6 bases). CDR1 and CDR2 from the germline V gene are MDHEN and SYDVKM. This CDR3 region has 15 residues. Trimming stripped 6 bases from V and 1 base from J, with 15 bases between.

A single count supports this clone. The CDR3: CASSLGQGGNQPQHF. In DNA form, the CDR3 reads TGTGCCAGTAGTCTCGGACAGGGCGGCAATCAGCCCCAGCATTTT. The V call is TRBV19, the J call TRBJ1-5, with 8 bases matching TRBD1. CDR1 is LNHDA and CDR2 is SQIVND in the germline V gene (reference sequence). The V and J ends lost 5 bases and 2 bases, in that order; junction bases with no gene match: 5. The CDR3 is 15 amino acids. Drawing the rest from reference TRBV19 and TRBJ1-5, the complete variable domain is DGGITQSPKYLFRKEGQNVTLSCEQNLNHDAMYWYRQDPGQGLRLIYYSQIVNDFQKGDIAEGYSVSREKKESFPLTVTSAQKNPTAFYLCASSLGQGGNQPQHFGDGTRLSIL.

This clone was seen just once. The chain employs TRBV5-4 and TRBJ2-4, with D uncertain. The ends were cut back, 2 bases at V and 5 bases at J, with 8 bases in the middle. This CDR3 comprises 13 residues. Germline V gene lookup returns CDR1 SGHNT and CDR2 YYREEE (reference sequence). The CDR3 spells CASSFGTENIQYF. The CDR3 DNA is TGTGCCAGCAGCTTTGGTACAGAAAACATTCAGTACTTC. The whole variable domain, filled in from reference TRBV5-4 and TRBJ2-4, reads ETGVTQSPTHLIKTRGQQVTLRCSSQSGHNTVSWYQQALGQGPQFIFQYYREEENGRGNFPPRFSGLQFPNYSSELNVNALELDDSALYLCASSFGTENIQYFGAGTRLSVL.

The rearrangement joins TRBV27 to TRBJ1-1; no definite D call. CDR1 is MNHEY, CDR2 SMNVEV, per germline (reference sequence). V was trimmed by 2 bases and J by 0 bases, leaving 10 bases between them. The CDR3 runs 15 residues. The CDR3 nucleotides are TGTGCCAGCAGTTTAGACCGGAGTATGAACACTGAAGCTTTCTTT. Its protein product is CASSLDRSMNTEAFF.

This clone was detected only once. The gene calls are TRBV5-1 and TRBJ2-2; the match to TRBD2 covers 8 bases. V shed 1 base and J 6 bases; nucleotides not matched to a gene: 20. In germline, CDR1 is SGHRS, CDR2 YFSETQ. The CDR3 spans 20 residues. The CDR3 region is CASSLWALDPGLGGAGELFF. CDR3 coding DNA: TGCGCCAGCAGCTTGTGGGCCCTCGATCCGGGACTAGGGGGGGCCGGGGAGCTGTTTTTT. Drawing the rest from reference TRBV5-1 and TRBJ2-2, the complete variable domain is KAGVTQTPRYLIKTRGQQVTLSCSPISGHRSVSWYQQTPGQGLQFLFEYFSETQRNKGNFPGRFSGRQFSNSRSEMNVSTLELGDSALYLCASSLWALDPGLGGAGELFFGEGSRLTVL.

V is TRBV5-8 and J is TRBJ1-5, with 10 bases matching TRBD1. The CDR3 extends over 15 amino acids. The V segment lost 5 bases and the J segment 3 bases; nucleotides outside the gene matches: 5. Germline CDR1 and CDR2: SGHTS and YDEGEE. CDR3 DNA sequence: TGTGCCAGCAGTCATGGGACAGGGGTCAATCAGCCCCAGCATTTT. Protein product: CASSHGTGVNQPQHF.

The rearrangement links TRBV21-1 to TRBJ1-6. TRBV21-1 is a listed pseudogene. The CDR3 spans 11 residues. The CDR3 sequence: CALGEYSPLHF. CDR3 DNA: TGTGCCCTTGGGGAGTATTCACCCCTCCACTTT.

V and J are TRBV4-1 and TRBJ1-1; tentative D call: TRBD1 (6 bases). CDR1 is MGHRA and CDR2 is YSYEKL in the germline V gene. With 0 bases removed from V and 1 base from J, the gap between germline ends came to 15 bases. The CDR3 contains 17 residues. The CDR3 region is CASSQEDRSAANTEAFF. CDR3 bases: TGCGCCAGCAGCCAAGAGGACAGAAGTGCAGCGAACACTGAAGCTTTCTTT.

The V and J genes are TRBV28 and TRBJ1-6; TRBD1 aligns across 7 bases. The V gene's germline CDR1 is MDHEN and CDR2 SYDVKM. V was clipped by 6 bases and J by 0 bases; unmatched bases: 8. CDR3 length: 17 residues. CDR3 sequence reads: CASSEDRLSSYNSPLHF. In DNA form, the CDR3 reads TGTGCCAGCAGCGAGGACAGGCTCAGCTCCTATAATTCACCCCTCCACTTT.